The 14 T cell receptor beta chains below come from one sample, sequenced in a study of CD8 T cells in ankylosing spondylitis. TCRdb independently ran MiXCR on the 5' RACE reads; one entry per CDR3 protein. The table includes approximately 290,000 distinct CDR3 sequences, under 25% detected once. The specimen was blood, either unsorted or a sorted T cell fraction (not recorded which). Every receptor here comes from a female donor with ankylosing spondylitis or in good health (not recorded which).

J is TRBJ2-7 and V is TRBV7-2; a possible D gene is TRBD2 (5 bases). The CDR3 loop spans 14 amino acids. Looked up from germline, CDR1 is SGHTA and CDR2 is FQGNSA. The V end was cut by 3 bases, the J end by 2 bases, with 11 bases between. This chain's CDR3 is CASSLRAVPYEQYF. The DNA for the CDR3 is TGTGCCAGCAGCTTGCGAGCGGTCCCCTACGAGCAGTACTTC.

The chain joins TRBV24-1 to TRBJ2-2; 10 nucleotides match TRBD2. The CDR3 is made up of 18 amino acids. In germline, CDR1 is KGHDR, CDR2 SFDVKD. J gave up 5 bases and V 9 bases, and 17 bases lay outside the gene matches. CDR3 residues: CATSEPGRGLATTGELFF. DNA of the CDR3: TGTGCCACCTCGGAGCCTGGGAGGGGACTAGCGACTACCGGGGAGCTGTTTTTT.

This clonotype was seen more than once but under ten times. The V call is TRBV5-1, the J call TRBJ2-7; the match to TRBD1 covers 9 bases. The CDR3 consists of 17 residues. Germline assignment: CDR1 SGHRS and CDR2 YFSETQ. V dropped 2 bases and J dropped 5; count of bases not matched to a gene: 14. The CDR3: CASSFLPRTGVSNEQYF. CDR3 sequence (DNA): TGCGCCAGCAGCTTCCTCCCCAGGACAGGGGTTTCCAACGAGCAGTACTTC.

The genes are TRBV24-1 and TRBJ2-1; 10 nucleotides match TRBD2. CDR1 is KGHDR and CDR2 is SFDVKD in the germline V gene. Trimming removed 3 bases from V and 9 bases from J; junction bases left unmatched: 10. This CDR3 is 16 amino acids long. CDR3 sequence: CATSDTLAGVGGEQFF. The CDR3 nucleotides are TGTGCCACCAGTGATACCCTAGCGGGAGTGGGCGGTGAGCAGTTCTTC.

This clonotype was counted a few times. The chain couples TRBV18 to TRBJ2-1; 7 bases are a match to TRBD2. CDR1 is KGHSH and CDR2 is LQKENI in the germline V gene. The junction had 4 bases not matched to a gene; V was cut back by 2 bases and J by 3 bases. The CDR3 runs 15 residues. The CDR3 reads CASSPSGDNYNEQFF. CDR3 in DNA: TGTGCCAGCTCACCAAGCGGGGATAACTACAATGAGCAGTTCTTC.

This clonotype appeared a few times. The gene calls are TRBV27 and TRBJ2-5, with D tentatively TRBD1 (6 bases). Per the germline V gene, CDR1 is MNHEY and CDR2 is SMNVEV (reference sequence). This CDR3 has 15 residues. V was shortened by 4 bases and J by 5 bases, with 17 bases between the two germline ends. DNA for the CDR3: TGTGCCAGCAGTTCCCAACGTACAGGGTCGGAGACCCAGTACTTC. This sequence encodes CASSSQRTGSETQYF.

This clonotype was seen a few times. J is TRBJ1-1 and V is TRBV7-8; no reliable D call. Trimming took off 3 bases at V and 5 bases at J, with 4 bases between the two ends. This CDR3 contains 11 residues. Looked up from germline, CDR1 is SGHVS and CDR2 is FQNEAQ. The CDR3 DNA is TGTGCCAGCAGCTTGCTTACTGAAGCTTTCTTT. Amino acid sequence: CASSLLTEAFF.

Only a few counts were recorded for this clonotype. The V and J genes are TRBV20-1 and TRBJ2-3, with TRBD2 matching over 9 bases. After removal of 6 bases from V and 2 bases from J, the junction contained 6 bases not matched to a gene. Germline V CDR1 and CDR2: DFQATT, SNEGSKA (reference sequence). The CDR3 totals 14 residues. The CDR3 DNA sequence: TGCAGTGCCAACCTAGCGGGAAACACAGATACGCAGTATTTT. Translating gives CSANLAGNTDTQYF.

The CDR3 loop is CSAAIEETQYF. In DNA form, the CDR3 reads TGCAGTGCTGCGATCGAAGAGACCCAGTACTTC. The rearrangement links TRBV20-1 to TRBJ2-5; D remains ambiguous. This CDR3 is built from 11 residues. Germline lookup yields CDR1 DFQATT and CDR2 SNEGSKA (reference sequence). V was shortened by 5 bases and J by 3 bases, with 7 bases between the two germline ends.

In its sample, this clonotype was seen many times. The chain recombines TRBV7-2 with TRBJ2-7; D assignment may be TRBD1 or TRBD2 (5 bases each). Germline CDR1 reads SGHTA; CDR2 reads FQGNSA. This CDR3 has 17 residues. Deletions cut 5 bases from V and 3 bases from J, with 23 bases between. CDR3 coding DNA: TGTGCCAGCAGCCCAGGGTTCGGTCGGGAATTGGTCTACGAGCAGTACTTC. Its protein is CASSPGFGRELVYEQYF.

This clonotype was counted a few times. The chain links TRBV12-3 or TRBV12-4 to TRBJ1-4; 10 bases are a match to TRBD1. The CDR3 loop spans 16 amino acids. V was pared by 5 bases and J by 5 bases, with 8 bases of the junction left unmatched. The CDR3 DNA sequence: TGTGCCAGCAGTCCCGGGACAGGGGTTAGAAATGAAAAACTGTTTTTT. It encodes CASSPGTGVRNEKLFF.

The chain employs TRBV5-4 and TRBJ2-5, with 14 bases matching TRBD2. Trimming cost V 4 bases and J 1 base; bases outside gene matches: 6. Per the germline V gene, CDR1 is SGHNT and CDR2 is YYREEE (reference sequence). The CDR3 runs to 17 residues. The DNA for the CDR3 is TGTGCCAGCAGCCCCGGACTAGCGGGAGGAGGCCAAGAGACCCAGTACTTC. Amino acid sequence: CASSPGLAGGGQETQYF.

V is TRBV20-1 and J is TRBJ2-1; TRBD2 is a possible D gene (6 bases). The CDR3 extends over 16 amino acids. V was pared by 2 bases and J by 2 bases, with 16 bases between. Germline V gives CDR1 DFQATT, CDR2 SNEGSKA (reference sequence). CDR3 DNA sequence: TGCAGTGCTAGACTTGCTAGCGCATTACCCTACAATGAGCAGTTCTTC. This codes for CSARLASALPYNEQFF.

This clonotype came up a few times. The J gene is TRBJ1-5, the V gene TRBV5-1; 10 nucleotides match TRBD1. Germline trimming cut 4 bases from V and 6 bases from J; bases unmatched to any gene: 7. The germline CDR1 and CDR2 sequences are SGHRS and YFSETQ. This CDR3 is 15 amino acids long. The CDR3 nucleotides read TGCGCCAGCAGCCCGGGACAGGGGTTCGGTCAGCCCCAGCATTTT. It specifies CASSPGQGFGQPQHF. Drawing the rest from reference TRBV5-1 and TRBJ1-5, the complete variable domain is KAGVTQTPRYLIKTRGQQVTLSCSPISGHRSVSWYQQTPGQGLQFLFEYFSETQRNKGNFPGRFSGRQFSNSRSEMNVSTLELGDSALYLCASSPGQGFGQPQHFGDGTRLSIL.